The rows below give T cell receptor beta chains drawn from one sample of a study of cytotoxic CD8 clonotypes in ibrutinib-treated CLL. Data came from immunoSEQ multiplex PCR; TCRdb stores just in-frame clones and leaves some out. Among 130,000 or so clones listed, 60% to 85% were seen once. Material: PBMCs, obtained after 12 months of ibrutinib treatment. These receptors came from a human donor with chronic lymphocytic leukemia. The CDR3 runs from the conserved cysteine through the conserved F or W. D genes are given only for firm matches. Clone size is shown for a subset of rows, as once, few, many or a class of expanded clone.

TRBV9	NA	few	TRBJ1-1	TGTGCCAGCAGCGTAGAACGGGCGAACACTGAAGCTTTCTTT	CASSVERANTEAFF
TRBV28	NA	once	TRBJ2-7	TGTGCCAGCAGTTCCGCTACAGCCGTGCAGTACTTC	CASSSATAVQYF
TRBV6-6	NA	NA	TRBJ1-6	TGTGCCAGCAGGAAGAAGGATGGGCTACTCTCCCTCCACTTT	CASRKKDGLLSLHF
TRBV5-1	TRBD2	NA	TRBJ2-1	TGCGCCAGCAGCGATGGGACTAGCGAGTACAATGAGCAGTTCTTC	CASSDGTSEYNEQFF
TRBV10-3	NA	NA	TRBJ1-5	TGTGCCATCAGTGGTGGAAGTTGGAGGGACGGCCAGCCCCAGCATTTT	CAISGGSWRDGQPQHF
TRBV6-5	TRBD2	NA	TRBJ2-1	TGTGCCAGCAGTTACGGGACTAGCAATGAGCAGTTCTTC	CASSYGTSNEQFF
TRBV2	NA	NA	TRBJ2-2	TGTGCCAGCAGTGAATCCGAGAACACCGGGGAGCTGTTTTTT	CASSESENTGELFF
TRBV19	NA	NA	TRBJ2-7	TGTGCCAGTAGTATGGGCAGGGGATCCTACGAGCAGTACTTC	CASSMGRGSYEQYF
TRBV10-3	TRBD1	NA	TRBJ2-5	TGTGCCATCAGCTACGACAGGGGGGCCGAGACCCAGTACTTC	CAISYDRGAETQYF
TRBV4-3	NA	NA	TRBJ2-5	TGCGCCAGCAGCCAAGTAGCCAGCGGGGAGACCCAGTACTTC	CASSQVASGETQYF
TRBV18	NA	NA	TRBJ1-5	TGTGCCAGCTCGCAAAGCCCGGGGGGGGGCAATCAGCCCCAGCATTTT	CASSQSPGGGNQPQHF
TRBV6-5	NA	NA	TRBJ2-7	TGTGCCAGTAGAATGCAGGGTACCTACGAGCAGTACTTC	CASRMQGTYEQYF
TRBV7-9	NA	NA	TRBJ2-5	TGTGCCAGCAGCCCAGAGACAGGGAGGCTGGGGGAGACCCAGTACTTC	CASSPETGRLGETQYF
TRBV5-1	TRBD2	NA	TRBJ2-5	TGCGCCAGCAGCTTCGGCGCCTTAAGCGGGGGCGCAGAGACCCAGTACTTC	CASSFGALSGGAETQYF
TRBV4-2	NA	NA	TRBJ2-7	TGTGCCAGCAGCCAAGACACAACCGAGCAGTACTTC	CASSQDTTEQYF
TRBV2	TRBD1	few	TRBJ1-6	TGTGCCAGCGACAGGGACAATTCACCCCTCCACTTT	CASDRDNSPLHF
TRBV6-6	TRBD1	NA	TRBJ2-7	TGTGCCACCAGCAGTCTCCAGGGGGCAAGTGAGCAGTACTTC	CATSSLQGASEQYF
TRBV6-5	NA	NA	TRBJ2-7	TGTGCCAGCGAATCGAGGGCGGGACCCCTGAACGAGCAGTACTTC	CASESRAGPLNEQYF
TRBV7-8	TRBD2	NA	TRBJ2-7	TGTGCCAGCAGCTGGGGGGGGATGTACGAGCAGTACTTC	CASSWGGMYEQYF
TRBV18	NA	NA	TRBJ1-5	TGTGCCAGCTCACCGAACACGGCGGACAATCAGCCCCAGCATTTT	CASSPNTADNQPQHF
TRBV20-1	NA	NA	TRBJ1-2	TGCAGTGCAGGACCAAATGGCTACACCTTC	CSAGPNGYTF
TRBV7-2	NA	NA	TRBJ2-7	TGTGCCAGCAGCTTACCCCGCCTACTAGCAGGCTCCTACGAGCAGTACTTC	CASSLPRLLAGSYEQYF
TRBV28	NA	NA	TRBJ2-7	TGTGCCAGCAGTTTGGAGATCTACGAGCAGTACTTC	CASSLEIYEQYF